This TCR beta chain appears in the sequencing data of a study of blood T cell repertoires in COVID-19. Only in-frame clones appear in the TCRdb table, and some are missing; sequencing was by immunoSEQ multiplex PCR. The table lists around 310,000 clones, around nine tenths of them singletons. This clone was observed many times. Living in 24 US areas, the participants were between roughly 18 and 95 years of age. Self-reported history from a screening survey and questionnaire set each donor's cohort. Germline values: CDR1 SGHNT, CDR2 YENEEA. CDR3 length equals 17 residues. V was shortened by 1 base and J by 2 bases, with 15 bases between the two germline ends.

The chain links TRBV11-3 to TRBJ1-3; D gene uncertain. The clonotype was recovered from a woman between 40 and 55 years old who had recovered from COVID-19. The specimen sequenced was PBMCs or T cells enriched from blood (not recorded which). The CDR3 DNA reads as TGTGCCAGCAGCTTAGTGATGGGCTCGGTTCCTGGAAACACCATATATTTT. It is translated as CASSLVMGSVPGNTIYF. Together with reference TRBV11-3 and TRBJ1-3, the CDR3 gives the full variable domain: EAGVVQSPRYKIIEKKQPVAFWCNPISGHNTLYWYLQNLGQGPELLIRYENEEAVDDSQLPKDRFSAERLKGVDSTLKIQPAELGDSAVYLCASSLVMGSVPGNTIYFGEGSWLTVV.